The 13 T cell receptor beta chains listed next were all sequenced from one sample in a study of cytomegalovirus exposure and HLA in healthy donors. PCR employed 60 Vbeta and 13 Jbeta primers. The data were produced by immunoSEQ multiplex PCR, yet TCRdb's version contains in-frame clones alone and is incomplete. In the table there are about 150,000 clones, 82% of which are singletons. The sequencing input was PBMCs. These receptors were taken from a male donor in good health and CMV-seronegative.

The gene calls are TRBV25-1 and TRBJ1-5, with D possibly matching TRBD1 (5 bases). The V gene's germline CDR1 is MGHDK and CDR2 SYGVNS. CDR3 size: 16 residues. Between the trimmed V and J ends, which lost 10 bases and 7 bases, there was a span of 26 bases. The CDR3 DNA reads TGTGCCACCATCCGTAAAGACCGGGCAGGGTGGCAGCCCCAGCATTTT. It is translated as CATIRKDRAGWQPQHF.

The V call is TRBV4-2, the J call TRBJ2-3; D perhaps matches TRBD2 (5 bases). The CDR3 has 18 amino acids. V lost 0 bases, J lost 3 bases, and 19 bases lay in between. Germline V lookup: CDR1 LGHNA, CDR2 YNFKEQ. Here the CDR3 DNA reads TGTGCCAGCAGCCAAGAGGGAGAGTGGCAGCGGAGGACAGATACGCAGTATTTT. This encodes CASSQEGEWQRRTDTQYF.

V usage is TRBV6-6 and J usage is TRBJ1-2; 12 bases are shared with TRBD1. CDR1 MNHNY and CDR2 SVGAGI come from the germline V gene (reference sequence). This CDR3 spans 15 amino acids. With V trimmed by 3 bases and J by 6 bases, 5 bases remained unmatched. CDR3 bases: TGTGCCAGCAGTTATCGGGGACAGGGGGCCAATGGCTACACCTTC. Translation gives CASSYRGQGANGYTF.

This clone was observed once. J is TRBJ1-5 and V is TRBV5-1; 9 nucleotides line up with TRBD1. Germline trimming cut 0 bases from V and 7 bases from J; bases unmatched to any gene: 5. This CDR3 contains 15 residues. Germline CDR1 and CDR2: SGHRS and YFSETQ. CDR3 bases: TGCGCCAGCAGCTTGGATGGGACAGGGAGCCAGCCCCAGCATTTT. It translates to CASSLDGTGSQPQHF.

V gene TRBV4-3 combines with J gene TRBJ2-2, with 8 bases identical to TRBD2. J lost 3 bases, V lost 2 bases, and 8 bases had no gene match. Germline lookup yields CDR1 LGHNA and CDR2 YSLEER. The CDR3 is 17 amino acids. The CDR3 sequence: CASSQFRSGTDTGELFF. The CDR3 DNA reads as TGCGCCAGCAGCCAATTTCGTAGCGGGACCGACACCGGGGAGCTGTTTTTT.

The V and J genes are TRBV6-4 and TRBJ2-1; 8 bases are a match to TRBD2. Germline CDR1 MRHNA, CDR2 SNTAGT. V was clipped by 6 bases and J by 5 bases; unmatched bases: 3. This CDR3 region has 13 residues. CDR3 DNA sequence: TGTGCCAGCAGCGGGGGGGCACACAATGAGCAGTTCTTC. This encodes CASSGGAHNEQFF.

This chain links TRBV15 with TRBJ2-3, with D maybe TRBD2 (5 bases). Trimming took 1 base from V and 4 from J, leaving 9 bases between them. Germline CDR1 reads LNHNV; CDR2 reads YYDKDF (reference sequence). The CDR3 sequence is 14 residues long. CDR3 region: CATSRVLAPDTQYF. As DNA, the CDR3 is TGTGCCACCAGCAGAGTCCTAGCCCCAGATACGCAGTATTTT. Combining the CDR3 with reference TRBV15 and TRBJ2-3 gives the whole variable domain DAMVIQNPRYQVTQFGKPVTLSCSQTLNHNVMYWYQQKSSQAPKLLFHYYDKDFNNEADTPDNFQSRRPNTSFCFLDIRSPGLGDTAMYLCATSRVLAPDTQYFGPGTRLTVL.

The chain couples TRBV25-1 to TRBJ1-1, with TRBD1 matching 7 bases. There are 15 residues in the CDR3. In germline, CDR1 is MGHDK, CDR2 SYGVNS. The J segment lost 1 base and the V segment lost 1 base, leaving 3 bases of the junction unmatched. The CDR3 DNA is TGTGCCAGCAGTGAATGGGGGACAGAGAACACTGAAGCTTTCTTT. Its protein product is CASSEWGTENTEAFF.

The genes are TRBV27 and TRBJ2-5; 10 bases map to TRBD2. Germline CDR1 and CDR2: MNHEY and SMNVEV (reference sequence). The junction had 16 bases not matched to a gene; V was cut back by 5 bases and J by 7 bases. CDR3 length equals 17 residues. The CDR3 is CASSPRTTGLASGTQYF. In DNA form, the CDR3 reads TGTGCCAGCAGTCCAAGGACTACGGGACTAGCGTCAGGGACCCAGTACTTC.

The chain recombines TRBV4-1 with TRBJ2-7; D may be TRBD1 (5 bases). V was cut by 1 base and J by 2 bases, with 9 bases left in between. CDR3 length equals 14 residues. Germline lookup yields CDR1 MGHRA and CDR2 YSYEKL. CDR3 DNA: TGCGCCAGCAGCCAAGCAACAGGAACCTACGAGCAGTACTTC. Translating gives CASSQATGTYEQYF.

V gene TRBV19 combines with J gene TRBJ2-1; 15 bases agree with TRBD2. V lost 0 bases and J lost 16; bases outside the gene matches: 10. The CDR3 totals 16 residues. Germline-derived CDR1 and CDR2 are LNHDA and SQIVND (reference sequence). CDR3 sequence: CASSIDEGGLAGGRFF. As DNA, the CDR3 is TGTGCCAGTAGTATAGATGAGGGCGGACTAGCGGGGGGGCGATTCTTC. Based on the CDR3 plus reference TRBV19 and TRBJ2-1, the full variable domain is DGGITQSPKYLFRKEGQNVTLSCEQNLNHDAMYWYRQDPGQGLRLIYYSQIVNDFQKGDIAEGYSVSREKKESFPLTVTSAQKNPTAFYLCASSIDEGGLAGGRFFGPGTRLTVL.

This chain links TRBV9 with TRBJ2-3; 12 nucleotides match TRBD2. The CDR3 covers 16 residues. The trim removed 1 base at V and 10 bases at J, leaving 10 bases unmatched. Per the germline V gene, CDR1 is SGDLS and CDR2 is YYNGEE. The CDR3 reads CASSVPLAGGSAAQYF. The CDR3 nucleotides are TGTGCCAGCAGCGTACCCCTAGCGGGGGGGTCGGCTGCGCAGTATTTT.

This clone was seen only a few times. The J gene is TRBJ1-1, the V gene TRBV6-5; TRBD1 matches at 8 bases. Germline V gene data show CDR1 as MNHEY and CDR2 as SVGAGI. V was clipped by 5 bases and J by 4 bases; unmatched bases: 3. This CDR3 is 13 amino acids long. CDR3 amino acids: CASSRQGTTEAFF. The CDR3 DNA reads as TGTGCCAGCAGTCGACAGGGGACCACTGAAGCTTTCTTT.